This entry lists 18 T cell receptor beta chains sequenced from one sample in a study of blood T cells in healthy people across ages. A second PCR, run for roughly 6 to 11 cycles, used a sample-barcoded 5' primer plus a J-beta primer mix. TCRdb used MiXCR to reprocess the 5' RACE reads, holding one entry per CDR3 protein. The sample holds some 1,800,000 distinct CDR3 sequences, about two fifths seen once. Source material: blood. These receptors originate from a human donor in good health.

The rearrangement joins TRBV4-2 to TRBJ2-7; D perhaps matches TRBD1 (7 bases). Germline assignment: CDR1 LGHNA and CDR2 YNFKEQ. V shed 7 bases and J shed 2 bases, with 18 bases lying between them. The CDR3 contains 15 residues. The CDR3 DNA sequence: TGTGCCAGCAACTTCAAGGGGGGACAGCCCTACGAGCAGTACTTC. As protein: CASNFKGGQPYEQYF.

The V and J genes are TRBV4-3 and TRBJ1-6; D gene ambiguous. The V gene's germline CDR1 is LGHNA and CDR2 YSLEER. This CDR3 is built from 14 residues. Trimming removed 0 bases at V and 8 bases at J, with 8 bases between. The CDR3 DNA follows: TGCGCCAGCAGCCAAGAGGGGAGTTATTCACCCCTCCACTTT. As protein: CASSQEGSYSPLHF.

In its sample, this clonotype was seen a few times. The V call is TRBV5-4, the J call TRBJ2-3; TRBD2 aligns across 8 bases. With V trimmed by 0 bases and J by 2 bases, 5 bases remained unmatched. Germline assignment: CDR1 SGHNT and CDR2 YYREEE (reference sequence). The length of the CDR3 is 16 residues. The CDR3 protein is CASSLGAGEPTDTQYF. The CDR3 DNA follows: TGTGCCAGCAGCTTGGGAGCGGGGGAGCCCACAGATACGCAGTATTTT.

V is TRBV10-3 and J is TRBJ1-6, with 8 bases fitting TRBD1. Germline V gene data show CDR1 as ENHRY and CDR2 as SYGVKD. CDR3 size: 13 residues. J gave up 13 bases and V 4 bases, and 6 bases lay outside the gene matches. The CDR3 nucleotides read TGTGCCATCAGTGGGACAGGGAACACTCCCCTCCACTTT. Translated: CAISGTGNTPLHF.

This clonotype was recorded a few times. This chain connects TRBV18 to TRBJ1-6; TRBD1 is a possible D gene (6 bases). CDR3 length: 15 residues. Germline V gene sequence: CDR1 KGHSH, CDR2 LQKENI. V was trimmed by 3 bases and J by 10 bases, leaving 16 bases between them. CDR3 bases: TGTGCCAGCTCACCCGGGACACCTTTTGGGTCACCCCTCCACTTT. Translated: CASSPGTPFGSPLHF.

CDR3 sequence reads: CASSQSRSAGTYNEQFF. Written as DNA, the CDR3 is TGCGCCAGCAGCCAGTCTAGGTCCGCTGGAACCTACAATGAGCAGTTCTTC. The rearrangement joins TRBV4-3 to TRBJ2-1; no reliable D call. Between the trimmed V and J ends, which lost 3 bases and 2 bases, there was a span of 17 bases. Germline V lookup: CDR1 LGHNA, CDR2 YSLEER. The CDR3 sequence is 17 residues long.

A note on this clonotype: The germline gene is not matched at one end of the junction; a read error may be the cause. J is TRBJ1-2 and V is TRBV7-2; D perhaps matches TRBD1 (6 bases). Germline V gives CDR1 SGHTA, CDR2 FQGNSA. The CDR3 runs to 14 residues. The DNA for the CDR3 is TGTGCCAGCAACTTAGACGGGGGCCCTTATGGCTACACCTTC. Its translation is CASNLDGGPYGYTF.

The rearrangement links TRBV7-9 to TRBJ1-4; D uncertain. The ends were cut back, 5 bases at V and 4 bases at J, with 17 bases in the middle. Germline CDR1 is SEHNR and CDR2 is FQNEAQ (reference sequence). CDR3 size: 16 residues. CDR3 in amino acids: CASSADRPPFNEKLFF. The CDR3, as DNA: TGTGCCAGCAGCGCGGACCGCCCCCCTTTTAATGAAAAACTGTTTTTT.

This clonotype has just a few counts. The chain employs TRBV16 and TRBJ2-7; D possibly uses TRBD1 or TRBD2 (5 bases each). CDR1 is KGHSY and CDR2 is FQNENV in the germline V gene. V lost 2 bases and J lost 2, with 13 bases in between. The CDR3 is 15 residues long. The CDR3 is CASSQGEGSAYEQYF. CDR3 bases: TGTGCCAGCAGCCAAGGTGAGGGGTCGGCCTACGAGCAGTACTTC.

This clonotype was picked up a small number of times. V and J are TRBV20-1 and TRBJ1-2, with 9 bases aligning to TRBD1. The germline CDR1 and CDR2 sequences are DFQATT and SNEGSKA (reference sequence). The CDR3 runs to 14 residues. The ends lost 6 bases at V and 8 bases at J; junction bases unmatched: 13. This CDR3 is CSAPPGQGSGGYTF. CDR3 DNA: TGCAGTGCGCCCCCGGGACAGGGATCCGGCGGCTACACCTTC.

The V call is TRBV6-1, the J call TRBJ2-7; D is undetermined. The germline V gene has CDR1 MNHNS and CDR2 SASEGT. This CDR3 is built from 12 residues. Deletions cut 8 bases from V and 3 bases from J, with 11 bases between. CDR3 residues: CASWQTSYEQYF. Written as DNA, the CDR3 is TGTGCCAGCTGGCAGACAAGCTACGAGCAGTACTTC.

This clonotype was observed a handful of times. The chain is built from TRBV12-3 or TRBV12-4 and TRBJ2-7; D may be TRBD1 (6 bases). The CDR3 is 14 residues long. V was trimmed by 7 bases and J by 0 bases, leaving 13 bases between them. The CDR3 reads CASNPQGSSYEQYF. CDR3 sequence (DNA): TGTGCCAGCAACCCACAGGGTAGCTCCTACGAGCAGTACTTC.

The chain carries TRBV11-2 and TRBJ2-5; D assignment may be TRBD1 or TRBD2 (5 bases each). Trimming stripped 1 base from V and 4 bases from J, with 16 bases between. The germline V gene encodes CDR1 SGHAT and CDR2 FQNNGV. This CDR3 is built from 16 residues. CDR3 sequence reads: CASSLAGTTVGETQYF. In DNA form, the CDR3 reads TGTGCCAGCAGCTTAGCGGGGACCACTGTCGGAGAGACCCAGTACTTC.

The chain couples TRBV18 to TRBJ2-1, with 7 bases that match TRBD1. Per the germline V gene, CDR1 is KGHSH and CDR2 is LQKENI. J was trimmed by 7 bases and V by 5 bases; bases with no gene match: 5. The CDR3 spans 13 residues. CDR3: CASSNIRGNEQFF. CDR3 nucleotide sequence: TGTGCCAGCTCAAATATCAGGGGGAATGAGCAGTTCTTC.

This chain joins TRBV15 and TRBJ1-2, with 7 bases that match TRBD1. This CDR3 has 16 amino acids. Germline V gene data show CDR1 as LNHNV and CDR2 as YYDKDF (reference sequence). V was clipped by 4 bases and J by 3 bases; unmatched bases: 11. CDR3 amino acids: CATSTITGQGDYGYTF. As DNA, the CDR3 is TGTGCCACCAGCACAATCACCGGTCAGGGGGACTATGGCTACACCTTC.

This clonotype turned up a few times. This chain uses TRBV7-9 with TRBJ2-1; D may be TRBD2 (6 bases). Trimming removed 5 bases at V and 3 bases at J, with 14 bases between. The CDR3 extends over 15 amino acids. Germline lookup yields CDR1 SEHNR and CDR2 FQNEAQ (reference sequence). The CDR3 DNA reads as TGTGCCAGCAGCACCCCCGGGGGACTCTACAATGAGCAGTTCTTC. Translating gives CASSTPGGLYNEQFF.

To note about this clonotype: Germline is not matched at one junction end, which may reflect a read error. V is TRBV6-2 or TRBV6-3 and J is TRBJ2-7; tentative D call: TRBD1 (5 bases). The CDR3 has 12 amino acids. Germline V gives CDR1 MNHEY, CDR2 SVGEGT. The CDR3 DNA sequence: TGTACCAGCAGTTCTCGCAGGGACGAGCAGTACTTC. Translated, it gives CTSSSRRDEQYF.

Note on this clonotype: An end of the junction does not agree with germline; a read error may underlie this. The gene calls are TRBV7-9 and TRBJ1-2; tentative D call: TRBD1 (5 bases). Germline values: CDR1 SEHNR, CDR2 FQNEAQ (reference sequence). The CDR3 loop spans 13 amino acids. CDR3 region: CAGSLGVNYGYTF. For the CDR3, the DNA is TGTGCCGGCAGCTTAGGGGTCAACTATGGCTACACCTTC.